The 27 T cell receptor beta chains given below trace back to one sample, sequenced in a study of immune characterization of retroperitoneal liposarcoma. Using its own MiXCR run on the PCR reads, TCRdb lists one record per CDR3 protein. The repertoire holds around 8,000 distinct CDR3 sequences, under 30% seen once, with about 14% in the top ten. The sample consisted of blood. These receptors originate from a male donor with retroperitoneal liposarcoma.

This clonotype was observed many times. CDR3 DNA sequence: TGTGCCAGCAGGGGGGGCCCTGAAGCTTTCTTT. It encodes CASRGGPEAFF. The chain carries TRBV6-1 and TRBJ1-1; tentatively, D is TRBD1 (6 bases). Trimming took off 6 bases at V and 6 bases at J, with 8 bases between the two ends. Per germline, CDR1 MNHNS and CDR2 SASEGT. This CDR3 contains 11 residues.

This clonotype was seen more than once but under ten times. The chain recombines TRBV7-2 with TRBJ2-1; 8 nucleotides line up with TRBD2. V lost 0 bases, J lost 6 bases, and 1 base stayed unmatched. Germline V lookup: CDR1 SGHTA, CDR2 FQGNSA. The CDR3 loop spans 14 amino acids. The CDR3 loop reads CASSLASGGNEQFF. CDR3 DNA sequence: TGTGCCAGCAGCTTAGCCAGCGGGGGCAATGAGCAGTTCTTC.

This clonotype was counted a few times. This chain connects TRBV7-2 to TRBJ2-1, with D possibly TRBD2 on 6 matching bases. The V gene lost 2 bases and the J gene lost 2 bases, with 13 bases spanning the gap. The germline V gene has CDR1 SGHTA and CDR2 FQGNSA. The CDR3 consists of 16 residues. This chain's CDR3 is CASSLNGDFTYNEQFF. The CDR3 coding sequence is TGTGCCAGCAGCTTAAACGGGGACTTCACCTACAATGAGCAGTTCTTC.

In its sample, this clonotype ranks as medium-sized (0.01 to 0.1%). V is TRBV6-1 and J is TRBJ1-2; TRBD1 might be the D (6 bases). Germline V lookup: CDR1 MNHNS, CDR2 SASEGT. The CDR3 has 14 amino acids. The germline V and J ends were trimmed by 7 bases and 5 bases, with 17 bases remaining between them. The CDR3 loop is CASTKTGAGYGYTF. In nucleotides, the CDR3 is TGTGCCAGCACCAAGACAGGTGCTGGGTATGGCTACACCTTC.

CDR3 DNA: TGTGCCAGCAGTTTAGTACTGAGAGATGGCTACACCTTC. Protein: CASSLVLRDGYTF. V and J are TRBV12-3 or TRBV12-4 and TRBJ1-2, with no clear D. CDR3 length: 13 residues. Trimming pared 1 base from V and 6 bases from J, leaving 9 bases between.

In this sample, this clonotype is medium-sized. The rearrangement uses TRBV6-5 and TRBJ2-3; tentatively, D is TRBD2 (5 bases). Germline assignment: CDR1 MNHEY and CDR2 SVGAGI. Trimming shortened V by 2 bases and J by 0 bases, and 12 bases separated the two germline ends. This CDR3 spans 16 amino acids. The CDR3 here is CASSYSPAASTDTQYF. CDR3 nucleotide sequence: TGTGCCAGCAGTTACAGCCCAGCGGCGAGCACAGATACGCAGTATTTT.

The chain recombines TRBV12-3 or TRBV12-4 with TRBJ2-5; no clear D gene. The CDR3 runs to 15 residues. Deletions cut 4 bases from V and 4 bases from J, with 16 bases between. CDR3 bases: TGTGCCAGCAGTTCTGGTTCCACCATGTTAGAGACCCAGTACTTC. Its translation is CASSSGSTMLETQYF.

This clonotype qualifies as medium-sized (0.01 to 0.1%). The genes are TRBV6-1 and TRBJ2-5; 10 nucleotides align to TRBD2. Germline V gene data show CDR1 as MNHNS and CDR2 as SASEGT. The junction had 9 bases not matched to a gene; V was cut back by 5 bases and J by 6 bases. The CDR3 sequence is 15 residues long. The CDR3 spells CASSTLAGALKTQYF. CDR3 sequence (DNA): TGTGCCAGCAGTACGCTAGCGGGAGCTTTGAAGACCCAGTACTTC.

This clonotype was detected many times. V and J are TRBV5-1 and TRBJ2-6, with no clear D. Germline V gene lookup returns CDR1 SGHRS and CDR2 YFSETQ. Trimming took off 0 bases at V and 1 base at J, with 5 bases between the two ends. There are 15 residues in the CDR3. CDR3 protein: CASSLGSSGANVLTF. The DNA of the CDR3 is TGCGCCAGCAGCTTGGGCTCTTCTGGGGCCAACGTCCTGACTTTC.

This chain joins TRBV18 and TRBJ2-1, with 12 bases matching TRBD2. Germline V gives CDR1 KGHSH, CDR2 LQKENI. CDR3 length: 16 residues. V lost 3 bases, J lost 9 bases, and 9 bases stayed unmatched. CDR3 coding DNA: TGTGCCAGCTCACCTCAACTAGCGGGAGGTAGGATTGAGCAGTTCTTC. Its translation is CASSPQLAGGRIEQFF. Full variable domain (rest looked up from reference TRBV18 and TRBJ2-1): NAGVMQNPRHLVRRRGQEARLRCSPMKGHSHVYWYRQLPEEGLKFMVYLQKENIIDESGMPKERFSAEFPKEGPSILRIQQVVRGDSAAYFCASSPQLAGGRIEQFFGPGTRLTVL.

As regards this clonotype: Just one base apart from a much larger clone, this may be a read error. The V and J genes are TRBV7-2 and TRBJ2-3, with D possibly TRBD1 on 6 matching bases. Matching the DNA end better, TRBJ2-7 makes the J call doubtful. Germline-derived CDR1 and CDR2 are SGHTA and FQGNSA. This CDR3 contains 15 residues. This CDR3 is CASSLEQGVYNEQYF. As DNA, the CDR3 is TGTGCCAGCAGCTTAGAACAGGGAGTCTACAATGAGCAGTACTTC.

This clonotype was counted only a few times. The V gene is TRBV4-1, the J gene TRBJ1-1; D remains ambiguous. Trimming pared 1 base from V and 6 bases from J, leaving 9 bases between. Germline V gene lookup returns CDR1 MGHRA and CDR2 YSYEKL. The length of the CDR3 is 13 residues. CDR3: CASSQVRAAEAFF. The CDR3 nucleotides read TGCGCCAGCAGCCAAGTCCGGGCTGCTGAAGCTTTCTTT.

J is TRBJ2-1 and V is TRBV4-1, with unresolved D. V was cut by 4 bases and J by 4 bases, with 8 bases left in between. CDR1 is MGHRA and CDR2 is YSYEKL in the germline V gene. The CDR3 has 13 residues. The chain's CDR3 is CASSPPQYNEQFF. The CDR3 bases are TGCGCCAGCAGCCCCCCCCAGTACAATGAGCAGTTCTTC.

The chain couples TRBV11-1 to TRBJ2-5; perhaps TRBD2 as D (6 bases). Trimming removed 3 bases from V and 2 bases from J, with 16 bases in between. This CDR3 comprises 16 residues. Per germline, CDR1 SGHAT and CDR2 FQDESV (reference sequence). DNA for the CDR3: TGTGCCAGCAGCTTTTCCATGGGAGGATGGCAAGAGACCCAGTACTTC. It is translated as CASSFSMGGWQETQYF.

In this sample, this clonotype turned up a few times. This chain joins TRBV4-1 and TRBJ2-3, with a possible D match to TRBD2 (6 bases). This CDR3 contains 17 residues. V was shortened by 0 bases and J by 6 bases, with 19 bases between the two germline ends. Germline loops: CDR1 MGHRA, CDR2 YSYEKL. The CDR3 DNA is TGCGCCAGCAGCCAAGATGGGGGGACGGGCCTAATGGATACGCAGTATTTT. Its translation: CASSQDGGTGLMDTQYF.

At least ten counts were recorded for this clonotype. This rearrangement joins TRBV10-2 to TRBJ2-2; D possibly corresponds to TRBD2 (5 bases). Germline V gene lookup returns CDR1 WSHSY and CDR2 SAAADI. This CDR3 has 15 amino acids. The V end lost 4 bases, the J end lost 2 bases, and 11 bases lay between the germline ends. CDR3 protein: CASSGTVTNTGELFF. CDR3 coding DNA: TGCGCCAGCAGTGGGACTGTTACCAACACCGGGGAGCTGTTTTTT.

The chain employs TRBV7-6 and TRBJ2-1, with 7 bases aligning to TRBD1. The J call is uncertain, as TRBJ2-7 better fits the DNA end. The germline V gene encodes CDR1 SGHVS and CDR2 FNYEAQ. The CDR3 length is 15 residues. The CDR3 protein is CASSLHWDSSYEQYF. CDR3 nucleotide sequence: TGTGCCAGCAGCTTGCATTGGGACAGCTCCTACGAGCAGTACTTC.

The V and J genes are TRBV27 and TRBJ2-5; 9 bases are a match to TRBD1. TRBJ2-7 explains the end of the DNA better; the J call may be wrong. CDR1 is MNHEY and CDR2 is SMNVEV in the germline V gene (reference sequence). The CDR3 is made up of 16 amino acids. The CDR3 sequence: CASHTTWDRDPYEQYF. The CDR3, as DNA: TGTGCCAGTCATACGACGTGGGACAGGGACCCCTACGAGCAGTACTTC.

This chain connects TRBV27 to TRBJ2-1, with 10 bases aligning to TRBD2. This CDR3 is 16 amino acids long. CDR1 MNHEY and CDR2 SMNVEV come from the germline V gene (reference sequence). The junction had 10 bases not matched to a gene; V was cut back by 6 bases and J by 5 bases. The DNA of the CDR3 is TGTGCCAGCAGAATTAAAGCGGGAGGGCCGGACAATGAGCAGTTCTTC. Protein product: CASRIKAGGPDNEQFF.

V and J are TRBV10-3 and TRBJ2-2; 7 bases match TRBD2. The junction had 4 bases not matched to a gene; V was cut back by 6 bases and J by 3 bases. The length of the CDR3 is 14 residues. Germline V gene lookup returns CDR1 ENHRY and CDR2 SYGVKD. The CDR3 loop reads CAISGGGDTGELFF. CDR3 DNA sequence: TGTGCCATCAGCGGTGGGGGGGACACCGGGGAGCTGTTTTTT.

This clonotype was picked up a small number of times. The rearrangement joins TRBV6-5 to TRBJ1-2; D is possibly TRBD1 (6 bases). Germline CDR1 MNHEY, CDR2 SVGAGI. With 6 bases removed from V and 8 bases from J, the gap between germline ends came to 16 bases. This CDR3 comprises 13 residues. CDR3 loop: CASSQGSGDGYTF. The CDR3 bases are TGTGCCAGCAGCCAGGGGTCAGGGGACGGCTACACCTTC.

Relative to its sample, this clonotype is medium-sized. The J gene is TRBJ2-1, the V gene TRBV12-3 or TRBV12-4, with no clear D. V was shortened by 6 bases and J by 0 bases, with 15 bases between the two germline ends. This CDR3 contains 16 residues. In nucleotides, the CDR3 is TGTGCCAGCAGAAACCCCTCAGGTGGCTCCTACAATGAGCAGTTCTTC. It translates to CASRNPSGGSYNEQFF.

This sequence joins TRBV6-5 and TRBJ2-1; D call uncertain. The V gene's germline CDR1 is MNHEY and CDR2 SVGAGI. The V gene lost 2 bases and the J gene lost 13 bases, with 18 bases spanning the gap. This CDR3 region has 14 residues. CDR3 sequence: CASSYLRAVETQFF. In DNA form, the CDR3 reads TGTGCCAGCAGTTACCTCCGGGCCGTCGAGACCCAGTTCTTC.

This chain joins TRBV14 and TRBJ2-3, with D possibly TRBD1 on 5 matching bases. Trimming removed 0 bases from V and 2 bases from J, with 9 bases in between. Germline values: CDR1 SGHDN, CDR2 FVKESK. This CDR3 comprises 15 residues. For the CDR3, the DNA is TGTGCCAGCAGCCAAGAAAGGACATACACAGATACGCAGTATTTT. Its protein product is CASSQERTYTDTQYF.

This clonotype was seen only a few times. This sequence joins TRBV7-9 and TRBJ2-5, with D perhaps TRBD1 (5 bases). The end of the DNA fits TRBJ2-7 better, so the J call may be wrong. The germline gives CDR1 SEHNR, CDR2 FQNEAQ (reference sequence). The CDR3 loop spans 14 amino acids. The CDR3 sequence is CASSFSVGRGEQYF. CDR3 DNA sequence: TGTGCCAGCAGCTTCTCCGTGGGGCGAGGCGAGCAGTACTTC.

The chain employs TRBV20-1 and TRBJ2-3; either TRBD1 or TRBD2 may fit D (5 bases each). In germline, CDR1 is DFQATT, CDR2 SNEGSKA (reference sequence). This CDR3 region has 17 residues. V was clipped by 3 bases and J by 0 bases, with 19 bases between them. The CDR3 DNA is TGCAGTGCTAGGACGGCCGGGGCATCAGGCAGCACAGATACGCAGTATTTT. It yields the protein CSARTAGASGSTDTQYF.

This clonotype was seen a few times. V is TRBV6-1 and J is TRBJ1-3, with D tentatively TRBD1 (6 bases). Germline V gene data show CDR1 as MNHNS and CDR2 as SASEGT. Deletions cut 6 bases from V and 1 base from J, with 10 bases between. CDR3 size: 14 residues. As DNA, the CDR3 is TGTGCCAGCAGCAAACAGGGATCTGGAAACACCATATATTTT. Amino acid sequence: CASSKQGSGNTIYF.